The next 23 T cell receptor beta chains were all read from a single sample in a study of blood T cell repertoires in COVID-19. Generated by immunoSEQ multiplex PCR, the TCRdb table keeps only in-frame clones and is missing some. The sample carries nearly 250,000 clones, approximately 80% recorded once. Source material: peripheral blood. The receptors here all came from a woman aged 80 or over with acute or convalescent COVID-19.

J is TRBJ1-2 and V is TRBV5-4, with D unresolved. The CDR3 has 14 residues. Germline V gene lookup returns CDR1 SGHNT and CDR2 YYREEE (reference sequence). Deletions cut 0 bases from V and 1 base from J, with 7 bases between. The CDR3 sequence is CASSLGLFNYGYTF. CDR3 sequence (DNA): TGTGCCAGCAGCTTGGGGCTCTTTAACTATGGCTACACCTTC.

The V and J genes are TRBV7-2 and TRBJ1-3; maybe TRBD1 (6 bases). The V end was cut by 4 bases, the J end by 8 bases, with 18 bases between. The CDR3 length is 15 residues. Germline CDR1 SGHTA, CDR2 FQGNSA. In DNA form, the CDR3 reads TGTGCCAGCAGCTCAGACTATCAAGCAGGGGACACCATATATTTT. The encoded protein is CASSSDYQAGDTIYF.

The chain couples TRBV5-4 to TRBJ2-2, with D possibly TRBD2 on 6 matching bases. CDR3 length: 16 residues. The ends were cut back, 3 bases at V and 7 bases at J, with 19 bases in the middle. The germline V gene encodes CDR1 SGHNT and CDR2 YYREEE (reference sequence). CDR3 nucleotide sequence: TGTGCCAGCAGCTCTTTGGATGCGGGGACTTTCGGGGAGCTGTTTTTT. Translation: CASSSLDAGTFGELFF.

This clone has only a few counts. The V call is TRBV6-2 or TRBV6-3, the J call TRBJ1-1; D uncertain. The germline V and J ends were trimmed by 3 bases and 2 bases, with 10 bases remaining between them. Germline V gives CDR1 MNHEY, CDR2 SVGEGT. CDR3 length: 14 residues. CDR3 coding DNA: TGTGCCAGCAGTTATAGGGAGGGCAACACTGAAGCTTTCTTT. Its translation: CASSYREGNTEAFF.

The V call is TRBV5-5, the J call TRBJ2-1; 8 nucleotides align to TRBD1. Losses at the gene ends were 6 bases for V and 7 bases for J; bases not matched to a gene: 3. The CDR3 consists of 12 residues. CDR1 SGHKS and CDR2 YYEKEE come from the germline V gene (reference sequence). CDR3 amino acids: CASTDRGNEQFF. The CDR3 bases are TGTGCCAGCACCGACAGGGGAAATGAGCAGTTCTTC.

As regards this clone: Distinct nucleotide sequences in the sample also encode this CDR3. This chain uses TRBV6-5 with TRBJ2-7; D gene ambiguous. Trimming removed 2 bases from V and 4 bases from J, with 3 bases in between. The CDR3 has 11 amino acids. Germline-derived CDR1 and CDR2 are MNHEY and SVGAGI. The CDR3: CASSYQYEQYF. The DNA for the CDR3 is TGTGCCAGCAGTTACCAATACGAGCAGTACTTC.

The chain carries TRBV7-2 and TRBJ2-7, with unresolved D. CDR3 size: 14 residues. Trimming left V 0 bases short and J 6 bases short, with 12 bases between. Germline-derived CDR1 and CDR2 are SGHTA and FQGNSA. DNA of the CDR3: TGTGCCAGCAGCTTAGCTGGTCGGGTAAGCGAGCAGTACTTC. Translated, it gives CASSLAGRVSEQYF.

V is TRBV7-9 and J is TRBJ2-1; tentatively, D is TRBD2 (6 bases). Trimming took 4 bases from V and 6 from J, leaving 19 bases between them. The CDR3 loop spans 16 amino acids. Germline lookup yields CDR1 SEHNR and CDR2 FQNEAQ (reference sequence). CDR3 protein: CASSSPRGTLSNEQFF. The CDR3 DNA is TGTGCCAGCAGCTCCCCCCGCGGGACCCTTAGCAATGAGCAGTTCTTC.

CDR3 DNA sequence: TGTGCCAGTAGTCCCTGGACAGATAGCAATCAGCCCCAGCATTTT. Protein: CASSPWTDSNQPQHF. The genes are TRBV19 and TRBJ1-5; D may be TRBD1 (6 bases). The CDR3 has 15 amino acids. Trimming took 5 bases from V and 0 from J, leaving 11 bases between them. The V gene's germline CDR1 is LNHDA and CDR2 SQIVND (reference sequence).

This clone was seen a single time. The chain has TRBV6-2 or TRBV6-3 and TRBJ2-2; 11 nucleotides agree with TRBD2. CDR1 and CDR2 from the germline V gene are MNHEY and SVGEGT. The CDR3 sequence is 18 residues long. With V trimmed by 0 bases and J by 2 bases, 5 bases remained unmatched. As DNA, the CDR3 is TGTGCCAGCAGTTACTCATTAGCGGGAGGGAAAAACACCGGGGAGCTGTTTTTT. Amino acids: CASSYSLAGGKNTGELFF.

This clone came up once. The chain recombines TRBV7-2 with TRBJ1-1, with 8 positions matching TRBD1. V was pared by 5 bases and J by 4 bases, with 6 bases of the junction left unmatched. The CDR3 consists of 14 residues. Germline V gives CDR1 SGHTA, CDR2 FQGNSA. The chain's CDR3 is CASSRTGWATEAFF. Written as DNA, the CDR3 is TGTGCCAGCAGCAGGACAGGGTGGGCCACTGAAGCTTTCTTT.

This clone was recorded a few times. The V gene is TRBV11-2, the J gene TRBJ1-1; the match to TRBD1 covers 7 bases. J was trimmed by 4 bases and V by 4 bases; bases with no gene match: 3. CDR3 length: 13 amino acids. Germline V gene sequence: CDR1 SGHAT, CDR2 FQNNGV. The CDR3 loop is CASSSSGGTEAFF. DNA for the CDR3: TGTGCCAGCAGCTCCTCAGGGGGCACTGAAGCTTTCTTT.

This chain uses TRBV5-1 with TRBJ2-5, with D possibly matching TRBD2 (6 bases). Per the germline V gene, CDR1 is SGHRS and CDR2 is YFSETQ. V gave up 3 bases and J gave up 2 bases, with 8 bases separating them. The CDR3 is made up of 13 amino acids. CDR3 coding DNA: TGCGCCAGCAGCTATCGGGAGCAAGAGACCCAGTACTTC. It codes for CASSYREQETQYF.

The chain couples TRBV9 to TRBJ2-5; 10 positions agree with TRBD2. CDR3 length equals 16 residues. Germline lookup yields CDR1 SGDLS and CDR2 YYNGEE. With 6 bases clipped from V and 4 bases from J, the junction kept 12 bases outside the gene matches. In DNA, the CDR3 is TGTGCCAGCACCACGGCTAGCGGGAGTAATGGAGAGACCCAGTACTTC. Protein product: CASTTASGSNGETQYF.

In this sample, this clone turned up once. The gene calls are TRBV6-6 and TRBJ2-4; TRBD2 agrees at 11 bases. CDR3 length: 15 residues. In germline, CDR1 is MNHNY, CDR2 SVGAGI (reference sequence). J lost 7 bases, V lost 6 bases, and 8 bases had no gene match. The DNA for the CDR3 is TGTGCCAGCAGATCCCTAGCGGGGGGTATGAACATTCAGTACTTC. This gives the protein CASRSLAGGMNIQYF.

J is TRBJ2-5 and V is TRBV2; TRBD1 matches 7 bases. Per the germline V gene, CDR1 is SNHLY and CDR2 is FYNNEI. V shed 4 bases and J 2 bases; nucleotides not matched to a gene: 7. This CDR3 spans 15 amino acids. The CDR3 protein is CASSARDSYQETQYF. CDR3 in DNA: TGTGCCAGCAGTGCCCGGGACAGCTATCAAGAGACCCAGTACTTC.

V is TRBV7-2 and J is TRBJ2-2, with D perhaps TRBD1 (6 bases). Germline lookup yields CDR1 SGHTA and CDR2 FQGNSA. The CDR3 runs 15 residues. V lost 2 bases to trimming and J lost 1 base, with 8 bases between them. The CDR3 nucleotides are TGTGCCAGCAGCTTATGGACAGTGAACACCGGGGAGCTGTTTTTT. Protein product: CASSLWTVNTGELFF.

The rearrangement uses TRBV10-3 and TRBJ1-6; 7 bases agree with TRBD1. CDR1 ENHRY and CDR2 SYGVKD come from the germline V gene. V shed 6 bases, J shed 3 bases, and the junction held 5 bases outside the gene matches. The CDR3 is 15 residues long. The CDR3 DNA reads as TGTGCCATCAGAGAGGGACAGAACTATAATTCACCCCTCCACTTT. Protein sequence: CAIREGQNYNSPLHF.

About this clone: Within the sample, other DNA sequences also encode this same CDR3. The rearrangement uses TRBV5-1 and TRBJ2-7, with TRBD2 as a possible D gene (5 bases). Germline values: CDR1 SGHRS, CDR2 YFSETQ. Deletions cut 0 bases from V and 2 bases from J, with 12 bases between. The CDR3 is made up of 15 amino acids. CDR3 DNA: TGCGCCAGCAGCTTGGGAGGGAGTGGGGCCTACGAGCAGTACTTC. Translation gives CASSLGGSGAYEQYF.

This sequence joins TRBV5-1 and TRBJ2-2; TRBD2 might be the D (5 bases). The CDR3 is 15 residues long. V lost 0 bases, J lost 3 bases, and 9 bases lay in between. Per germline, CDR1 SGHRS and CDR2 YFSETQ. CDR3 DNA: TGCGCCAGCAGCTTGGAAATCGGGGACACCGGGGAGCTGTTTTTT. This sequence encodes CASSLEIGDTGELFF.

The V call is TRBV4-2, the J call TRBJ1-4; tentative D call: TRBD1 (6 bases). V dropped 0 bases and J dropped 4 bases, with 12 bases sitting between them. CDR3 length: 16 amino acids. Looked up from germline, CDR1 is LGHNA and CDR2 is YNFKEQ. The CDR3 sequence is CASSQDLQGNNEKLFF. The CDR3 DNA reads TGTGCCAGCAGCCAAGACCTACAGGGCAATAATGAAAAACTGTTTTTT.

The J gene is TRBJ1-4, the V gene TRBV10-2; tentatively, D is TRBD1 (6 bases). With 7 bases removed from V and 0 bases from J, the gap between germline ends came to 15 bases. The CDR3 has 16 amino acids. Germline values: CDR1 WSHSY, CDR2 SAAADI. CDR3 loop: CASTNRGGATNEKLFF. The CDR3 coding sequence is TGCGCCAGCACTAACCGGGGGGGCGCAACTAATGAAAAACTGTTTTTT.

The chain carries TRBV7-8 and TRBJ2-1; 14 bases are a match to TRBD2. The CDR3 consists of 14 residues. Germline V gives CDR1 SGHVS, CDR2 FQNEAQ. V was pared by 8 bases and J by 8 bases, with 5 bases of the junction left unmatched. CDR3 bases: TGTGCCAGCCGACGGACTAGCGGGGGGTATGAGCAGTTCTTC. This encodes CASRRTSGGYEQFF.